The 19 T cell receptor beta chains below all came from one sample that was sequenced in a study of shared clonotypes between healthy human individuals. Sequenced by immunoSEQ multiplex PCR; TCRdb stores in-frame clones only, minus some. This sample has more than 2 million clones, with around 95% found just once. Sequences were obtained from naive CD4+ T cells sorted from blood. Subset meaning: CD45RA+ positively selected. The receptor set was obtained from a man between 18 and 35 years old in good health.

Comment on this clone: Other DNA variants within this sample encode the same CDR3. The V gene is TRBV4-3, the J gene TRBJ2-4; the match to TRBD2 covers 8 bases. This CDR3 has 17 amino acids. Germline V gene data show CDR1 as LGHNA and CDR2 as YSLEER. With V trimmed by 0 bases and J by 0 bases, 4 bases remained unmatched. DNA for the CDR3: TGCGCCAGCAGCCAAGATCTGGCGGGGGGAGCCAAAAACATTCAGTACTTC. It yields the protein CASSQDLAGGAKNIQYF.

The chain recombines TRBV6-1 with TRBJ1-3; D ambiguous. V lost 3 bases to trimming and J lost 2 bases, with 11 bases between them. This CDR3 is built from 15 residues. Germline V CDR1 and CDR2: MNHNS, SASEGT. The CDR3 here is CASSESSLTGNTIYF. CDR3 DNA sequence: TGTGCCAGCAGTGAGAGTAGTCTGACTGGAAACACCATATATTTT.

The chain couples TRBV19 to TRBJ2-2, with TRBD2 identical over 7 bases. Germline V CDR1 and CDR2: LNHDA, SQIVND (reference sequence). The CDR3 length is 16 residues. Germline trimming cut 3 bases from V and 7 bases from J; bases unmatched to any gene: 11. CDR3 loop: CASSIPLARVGGELFF. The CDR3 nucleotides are TGTGCCAGTAGTATCCCACTAGCGCGCGTGGGCGGGGAGCTGTTTTTT.

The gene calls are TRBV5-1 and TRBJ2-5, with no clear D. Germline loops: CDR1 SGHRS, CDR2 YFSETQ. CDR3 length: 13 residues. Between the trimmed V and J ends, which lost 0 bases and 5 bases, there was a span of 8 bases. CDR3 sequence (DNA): TGCGCCAGCAGCTTGGTGGAAATCGAGACCCAGTACTTC. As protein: CASSLVEIETQYF. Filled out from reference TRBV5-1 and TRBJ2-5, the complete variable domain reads KAGVTQTPRYLIKTRGQQVTLSCSPISGHRSVSWYQQTPGQGLQFLFEYFSETQRNKGNFPGRFSGRQFSNSRSEMNVSTLELGDSALYLCASSLVEIETQYFGPGTRLLVL.

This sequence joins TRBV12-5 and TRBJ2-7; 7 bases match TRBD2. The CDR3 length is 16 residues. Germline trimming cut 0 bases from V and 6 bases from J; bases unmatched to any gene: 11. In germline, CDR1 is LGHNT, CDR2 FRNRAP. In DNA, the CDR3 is TGTGCTAGTGGTTTGGTATGGGAGGGGCCTAGGATCGAGCAGTACTTC. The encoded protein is CASGLVWEGPRIEQYF.

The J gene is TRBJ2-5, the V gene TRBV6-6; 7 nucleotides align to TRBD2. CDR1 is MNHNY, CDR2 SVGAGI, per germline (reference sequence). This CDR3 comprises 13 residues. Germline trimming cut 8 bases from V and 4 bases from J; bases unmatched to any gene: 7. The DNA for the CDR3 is TGTGCCAGCGCGATGGGACTAAGAGAGACCCAGTACTTC. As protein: CASAMGLRETQYF.

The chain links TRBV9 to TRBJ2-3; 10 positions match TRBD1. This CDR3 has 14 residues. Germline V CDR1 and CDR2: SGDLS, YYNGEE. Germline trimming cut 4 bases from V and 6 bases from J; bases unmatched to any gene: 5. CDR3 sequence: CASSSGQGSDTQYF. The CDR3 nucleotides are TGTGCCAGCAGCTCGGGACAGGGGTCCGATACGCAGTATTTT.

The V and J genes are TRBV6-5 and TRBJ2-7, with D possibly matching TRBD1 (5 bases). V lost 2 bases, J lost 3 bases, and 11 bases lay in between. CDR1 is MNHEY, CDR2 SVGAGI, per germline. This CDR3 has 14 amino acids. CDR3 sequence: CASSYLPRVYEQYF. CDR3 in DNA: TGTGCCAGCAGTTACCTACCCAGGGTCTACGAGCAGTACTTC.

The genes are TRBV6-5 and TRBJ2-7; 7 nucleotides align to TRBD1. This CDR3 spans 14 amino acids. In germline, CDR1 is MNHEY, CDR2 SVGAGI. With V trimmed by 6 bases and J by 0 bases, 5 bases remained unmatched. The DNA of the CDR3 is TGTGCCAGCAGGGACAGGTACTACTCCTACGAGCAGTACTTC. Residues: CASRDRYYSYEQYF.

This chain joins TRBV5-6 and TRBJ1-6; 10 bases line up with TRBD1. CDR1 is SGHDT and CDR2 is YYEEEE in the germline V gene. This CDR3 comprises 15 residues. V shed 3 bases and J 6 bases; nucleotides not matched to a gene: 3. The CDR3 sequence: CASSWGDRGNSPLHF. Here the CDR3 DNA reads TGTGCCAGCAGCTGGGGGGACAGGGGTAATTCACCCCTCCACTTT.

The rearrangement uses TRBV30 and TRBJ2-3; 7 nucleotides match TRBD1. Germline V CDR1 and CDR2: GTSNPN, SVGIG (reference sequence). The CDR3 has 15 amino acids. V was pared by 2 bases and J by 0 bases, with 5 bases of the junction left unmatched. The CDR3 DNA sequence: TGTGCCTGGAGTAAAAGGACAGGTAGCACAGATACGCAGTATTTT. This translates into CAWSKRTGSTDTQYF.

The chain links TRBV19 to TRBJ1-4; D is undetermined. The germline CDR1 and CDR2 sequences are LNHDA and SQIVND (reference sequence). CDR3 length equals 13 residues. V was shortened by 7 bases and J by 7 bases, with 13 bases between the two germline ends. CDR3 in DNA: TGTGCCAGTACCGATGGGAGTGGTGAAAAACTGTTTTTT. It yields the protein CASTDGSGEKLFF.

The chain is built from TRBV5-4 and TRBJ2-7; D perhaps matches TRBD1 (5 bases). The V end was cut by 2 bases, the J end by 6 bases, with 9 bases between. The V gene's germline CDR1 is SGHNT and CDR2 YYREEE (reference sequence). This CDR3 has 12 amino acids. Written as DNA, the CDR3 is TGTGCCAGCAGCTTCCAGGGTCTCGAGCAGTACTTC. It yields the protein CASSFQGLEQYF. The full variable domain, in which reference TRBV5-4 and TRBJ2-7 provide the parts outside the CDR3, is ETGVTQSPTHLIKTRGQQVTLRCSSQSGHNTVSWYQQALGQGPQFIFQYYREEENGRGNFPPRFSGLQFPNYSSELNVNALELDDSALYLCASSFQGLEQYFGPGTRLTVT.

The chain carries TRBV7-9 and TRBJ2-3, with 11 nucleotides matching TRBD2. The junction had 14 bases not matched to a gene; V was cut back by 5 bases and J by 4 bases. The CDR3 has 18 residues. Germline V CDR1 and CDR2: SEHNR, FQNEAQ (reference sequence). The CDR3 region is CASSPAALAGGRADTQYF. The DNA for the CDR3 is TGTGCCAGCAGCCCAGCGGCCCTAGCGGGGGGACGGGCAGATACGCAGTATTTT.

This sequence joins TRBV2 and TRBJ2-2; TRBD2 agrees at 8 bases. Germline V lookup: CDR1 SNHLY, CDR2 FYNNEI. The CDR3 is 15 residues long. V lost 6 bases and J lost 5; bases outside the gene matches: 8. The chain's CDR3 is CASSPGLAETGELFF. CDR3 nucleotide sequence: TGTGCCAGCAGCCCCGGACTAGCAGAGACCGGGGAGCTGTTTTTT.

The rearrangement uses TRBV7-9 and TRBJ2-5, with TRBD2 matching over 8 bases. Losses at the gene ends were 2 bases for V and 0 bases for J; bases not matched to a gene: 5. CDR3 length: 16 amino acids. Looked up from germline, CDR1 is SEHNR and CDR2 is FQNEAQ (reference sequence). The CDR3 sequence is CASSLSASGYQETQYF. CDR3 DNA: TGTGCCAGCAGCTTATCGGCTAGCGGGTACCAAGAGACCCAGTACTTC. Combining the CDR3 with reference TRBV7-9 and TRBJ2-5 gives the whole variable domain DTGVSQNPRHKITKRGQNVTFRCDPISEHNRLYWYRQTLGQGPEFLTYFQNEAQLEKSRLLSDRFSAERPKGSFSTLEIQRTEQGDSAMYLCASSLSASGYQETQYFGPGTRLLVL.

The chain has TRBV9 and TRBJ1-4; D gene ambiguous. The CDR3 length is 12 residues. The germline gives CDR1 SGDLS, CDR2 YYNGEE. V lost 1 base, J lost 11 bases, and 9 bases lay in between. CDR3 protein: CASSVNFGKLFF. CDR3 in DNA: TGTGCCAGCAGCGTAAACTTCGGGAAACTGTTTTTT. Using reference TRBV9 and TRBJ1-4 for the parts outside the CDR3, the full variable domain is DSGVTQTPKHLITATGQRVTLRCSPRSGDLSVYWYQQSLDQGLQFLIQYYNGEERAKGNILERFSAQQFPDLHSELNLSSLELGDSALYFCASSVNFGKLFFGSGTQLSVL.

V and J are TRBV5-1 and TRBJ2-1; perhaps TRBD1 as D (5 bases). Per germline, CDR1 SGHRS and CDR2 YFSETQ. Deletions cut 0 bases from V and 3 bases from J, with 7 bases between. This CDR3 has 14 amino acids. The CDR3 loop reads CASSLADNYNEQFF. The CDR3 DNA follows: TGCGCCAGCAGCTTGGCGGACAACTACAATGAGCAGTTCTTC.

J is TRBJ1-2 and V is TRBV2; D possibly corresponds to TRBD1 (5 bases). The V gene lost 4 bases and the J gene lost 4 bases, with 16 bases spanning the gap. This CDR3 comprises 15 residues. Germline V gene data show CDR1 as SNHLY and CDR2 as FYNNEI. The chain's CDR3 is CASSAPRGRSYGYTF. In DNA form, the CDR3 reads TGTGCCAGCAGTGCCCCCCGGGGACGGAGCTATGGCTACACCTTC.